These 18 T cell receptor beta chains came from one sample sequenced in a study of T cell repertoires in cytomegalovirus infection. TCRdb re-analysed the reads in MiXCR, keeping a single row per CDR3 protein. The sample carries 230,000 or so distinct CDR3 sequences, about 17% recorded once. The sample comprised CD8+ T cells from PBMCs. Receptors originate from a human donor in good health (CMV status not recorded). Some clones in this sample may be carry-over from other donors' samples.

The chain recombines TRBV4-1 with TRBJ2-2; D is tentatively TRBD1 or TRBD2 (5 bases each). The germline gives CDR1 MGHRA, CDR2 YSYEKL. V lost 0 bases and J 5 bases, leaving 13 bases between the germline ends. This CDR3 has 16 residues. The CDR3 region has the DNA TGCGCCAGCAGCCAAGAACGGGACCCCAGGACCGGGGAGCTGTTTTTT. Encoded protein: CASSQERDPRTGELFF.

The chain is built from TRBV20-1 and TRBJ1-6; 8 bases are shared with TRBD1. J was trimmed by 0 bases and V by 0 bases; bases with no gene match: 4. Germline lookup yields CDR1 DFQATT and CDR2 SNEGSKA (reference sequence). This CDR3 comprises 17 residues. The CDR3 region is CSARDSTGVSYNSPLHF. CDR3 DNA: TGCAGTGCTAGAGATTCGACAGGGGTCTCCTATAATTCACCCCTCCACTTT.

This clonotype was detected a few times. The rearrangement joins TRBV2 to TRBJ2-1, with 9 bases identical to TRBD2. The CDR3 runs 15 residues. Per germline, CDR1 SNHLY and CDR2 FYNNEI. V was clipped by 3 bases and J by 12 bases; unmatched bases: 12. The DNA for the CDR3 is TGTGCCAGCAGTGAGAGGCGGGGGGGTTATGGGTCGCAGTTCTTC. Its translation is CASSERRGGYGSQFF.

V is TRBV24-1 and J is TRBJ2-3; 7 bases fit TRBD1. Germline V lookup: CDR1 KGHDR, CDR2 SFDVKD. V dropped 3 bases and J dropped 0; count of bases not matched to a gene: 5. The CDR3 sequence is 16 residues long. The chain's CDR3 is CATSDPGQVSTDTQYF. CDR3 coding DNA: TGTGCCACCAGTGATCCCGGACAGGTTAGCACAGATACGCAGTATTTT.

Ten or more counts support this clonotype. This chain connects TRBV12-3 or TRBV12-4 to TRBJ2-3; no firm D call. CDR3 length equals 14 residues. V dropped 8 bases and J dropped 2 bases, with 14 bases sitting between them. CDR3: CASSSMTPTDTQYF. The CDR3 nucleotides read TGTGCCAGCTCATCCATGACCCCCACAGATACGCAGTATTTT.

This sequence joins TRBV5-4 and TRBJ2-1; the D call may be TRBD1 or TRBD2 (6 bases each). Germline V gene lookup returns CDR1 SGHNT and CDR2 YYREEE (reference sequence). Trimming took 0 bases from V and 2 from J, leaving 12 bases between them. The CDR3 is 16 amino acids. The CDR3 loop is CASSLVRGPPYNEQFF. As DNA, the CDR3 is TGTGCCAGCAGCTTGGTACGGGGGCCTCCCTACAATGAGCAGTTCTTC.

The chain joins TRBV7-9 to TRBJ2-2; 11 bases line up with TRBD1. CDR1 and CDR2 (germline): SEHNR, FQNEAQ (reference sequence). CDR3 length: 17 amino acids. V trimming: 6 bases; J trimming: 4 bases; junction bases outside the gene matches: 10. CDR3 loop: CASSPGDRGIFTGELFF. In nucleotides, the CDR3 is TGTGCCAGCAGTCCCGGGGACAGGGGGATTTTCACCGGGGAGCTGTTTTTT.

The V call is TRBV20-1, the J call TRBJ1-1; D might be TRBD1 (5 bases). Per the germline V gene, CDR1 is DFQATT and CDR2 is SNEGSKA (reference sequence). The CDR3 has 17 residues. Trimming pared 6 bases from V and 5 bases from J, leaving 28 bases between. The CDR3, as DNA: TGCAGTGCGACCGAGACCGGGACTGATATCGTGGGGACTGAAGCTTTCTTT. It encodes CSATETGTDIVGTEAFF.

This clonotype was counted many times. The CDR3 protein is CASSLPGRVQHF. The CDR3 DNA sequence: TGTGCCAGCAGTTTGCCAGGCCGGGTCCAGCATTTT. The chain is built from TRBV28 and TRBJ1-5; D unresolved. CDR3 size: 12 residues. Germline assignment: CDR1 MDHEN and CDR2 SYDVKM. V lost 3 bases and J 12 bases, leaving 12 bases between the germline ends. Together with reference TRBV28 and TRBJ1-5, the CDR3 gives the full variable domain: DVKVTQSSRYLVKRTGEKVFLECVQDMDHENMFWYRQDPGLGLRLIYFSYDVKMKEKGDIPEGYSVSREKKERFSLILESASTNQTSMYLCASSLPGRVQHFGDGTRLSIL.

The gene calls are TRBV7-9 and TRBJ1-5; D unclear. The CDR3 is 17 amino acids. Looked up from germline, CDR1 is SEHNR and CDR2 is FQNEAQ (reference sequence). V was pared by 1 base and J by 2 bases, with 15 bases between. The CDR3 region has the DNA TGTGCCAGCAGCTTAGGAATTGCGGGGTGGGGCAATCAGCCCCAGCATTTT. Translation: CASSLGIAGWGNQPQHF.

Only a few counts were recorded for this clonotype. The chain links TRBV28 to TRBJ2-1; 7 nucleotides match TRBD1. Germline loops: CDR1 MDHEN, CDR2 SYDVKM. There are 17 residues in the CDR3. Germline trimming cut 4 bases from V and 2 bases from J; bases unmatched to any gene: 11. The CDR3 nucleotides read TGTGCCAGCAGTTCTCACGCCGACAGGGAGCCCTACAATGAGCAGTTCTTC. Its translation: CASSSHADREPYNEQFF.

In this sample, this clonotype turned up many times. The V and J genes are TRBV5-6 and TRBJ2-3; D may be TRBD1 (5 bases). The CDR3 length is 14 residues. With 3 bases removed from V and 0 bases from J, the gap between germline ends came to 8 bases. The germline V gene has CDR1 SGHDT and CDR2 YYEEEE. The CDR3 protein is CASSSGLSTDTQYF. The CDR3 nucleotides are TGTGCCAGCAGCTCAGGGCTCAGCACAGATACGCAGTATTTT.

This clonotype was counted many times. This chain uses TRBV7-9 with TRBJ2-7; D could derive from TRBD1 or TRBD2 (5 bases each). Between the trimmed V and J ends, which lost 5 bases and 4 bases, there was a span of 21 bases. The CDR3 is made up of 16 amino acids. Germline loops: CDR1 SEHNR, CDR2 FQNEAQ (reference sequence). CDR3 loop: CASSPPGAGISYEQYF. The CDR3 DNA reads as TGTGCCAGCAGCCCGCCCGGGGCCGGGATATCGTACGAGCAGTACTTC. Full variable domain (remainder filled in from reference TRBV7-9 and TRBJ2-7): DTGVSQNPRHKITKRGQNVTFRCDPISEHNRLYWYRQTLGQGPEFLTYFQNEAQLEKSRLLSDRFSAERPKGSFSTLEIQRTEQGDSAMYLCASSPPGAGISYEQYFGPGTRLTVT.

Many counts were recorded for this clonotype. The V gene is TRBV29-1, the J gene TRBJ2-6; 8 positions agree with TRBD2. Germline-derived CDR1 and CDR2 are SQVTM and ANQGSEA. With V trimmed by 6 bases and J by 2 bases, 9 bases remained unmatched. The CDR3 has 16 residues. CDR3 sequence reads: CSVSGGPRTGANVLTF. Here the CDR3 DNA reads TGCAGCGTGAGCGGGGGCCCTAGGACTGGGGCCAACGTCCTGACTTTC.

This clonotype has more than one count but fewer than ten. V and J are TRBV28 and TRBJ2-3, with D perhaps matching TRBD1 or TRBD2 (6 bases each). CDR1 and CDR2 (germline): MDHEN, SYDVKM. The V gene lost 6 bases and the J gene lost 1 base, with 14 bases spanning the gap. CDR3 length: 15 residues. Here the CDR3 reads CASSLRGRGTDTQYF. The CDR3 region has the DNA TGTGCCAGCAGCTTACGGGGGCGCGGCACAGATACGCAGTATTTT.

The CDR3 is CSARDYRPDTEAFF. The CDR3 DNA is TGCAGTGCTAGAGATTACCGTCCCGACACTGAAGCTTTCTTT. V is TRBV20-1 and J is TRBJ1-1, with D unresolved. Trimming took off 0 bases at V and 3 bases at J, with 11 bases between the two ends. CDR3 length: 14 residues. Germline CDR1 is DFQATT and CDR2 is SNEGSKA (reference sequence).

This clonotype was detected ten times or more. J is TRBJ1-1 and V is TRBV7-6; D perhaps matches TRBD1 (6 bases). Trimming cost V 5 bases and J 7 bases, with 14 bases left between them. Germline lookup yields CDR1 SGHVS and CDR2 FNYEAQ. This CDR3 comprises 13 residues. The CDR3 reads CASSRTGSGEAFF. Written as DNA, the CDR3 is TGTGCCAGCAGCCGTACAGGGTCTGGTGAAGCTTTCTTT.

This clonotype has at least ten counts. The rearrangement uses TRBV7-3 and TRBJ2-1; 12 nucleotides agree with TRBD2. The CDR3 covers 15 residues. Trimming removed 6 bases from V and 6 bases from J; junction bases left unmatched: 6. The germline V gene encodes CDR1 SGHTA and CDR2 FQGTGA. The CDR3 DNA reads TGTGCCAGCAGTCTAGCGGGGGGGCCGGGCAATGAGCAGTTCTTC. Encoded protein: CASSLAGGPGNEQFF.